The 21 T cell receptor beta chains below were found in one sample sequenced in a study of cytomegalovirus exposure and HLA in healthy donors. The assay was immunoSEQ multiplex PCR, and TCRdb's table has in-frame clones only and misses some. This repertoire shows approximately 190,000 clones, 84% found once; its top ten account for roughly 7%. Sequencing used PBMCs. These receptors all come from a man aged 18 to 35 in good health and CMV-seropositive.

This clone was seen more than once but under ten times. For the CDR3, the DNA is TGTGCCAGCAGTTTGGCAGGCTCCTACAATGAGCAGTTCTTC. This translates into CASSLAGSYNEQFF. The V call is TRBV27, the J call TRBJ2-1; D not certain. The CDR3 length is 14 residues. The V gene lost 3 bases and the J gene lost 0 bases, with 6 bases spanning the gap. Germline CDR1 MNHEY, CDR2 SMNVEV (reference sequence).

With regard to this clone: Other nucleotide sequences in the sample specify the same CDR3. This chain connects TRBV19 to TRBJ2-3, with 9 bases fitting TRBD2. This CDR3 contains 14 residues. Germline CDR1 and CDR2: LNHDA and SQIVND (reference sequence). The V gene end was trimmed by 3 bases and the J gene end by 4 bases; junction bases not matched to a gene: 2. CDR3 DNA: TGTGCCAGTAGTATTGGCGGGAGGGCAGATACGCAGTATTTT. Amino acids: CASSIGGRADTQYF.

CDR3 sequence (DNA): TGTGCCAGCAGCTTAGGTTACGGGAGCCAGGAGACCCAGTACTTC. Translation: CASSLGYGSQETQYF. V and J are TRBV7-2 and TRBJ2-5; tentatively, D is TRBD2 (6 bases). Germline CDR1 is SGHTA and CDR2 is FQGNSA. The V and J ends lost 1 base and 5 bases respectively, with 14 bases between them. There are 15 residues in the CDR3.

The gene calls are TRBV7-6 and TRBJ2-1, with 7 bases identical to TRBD1. This CDR3 region has 15 residues. V shed 5 bases, J shed 2 bases, and the junction held 6 bases outside the gene matches. Germline CDR1 SGHVS, CDR2 FNYEAQ. CDR3 sequence (DNA): TGTGCCAGCAGCCCAGGACAGGTGACCTACAATGAGCAGTTCTTC. Translated: CASSPGQVTYNEQFF.

This clone was counted a few times. The rearrangement links TRBV6-5 to TRBJ2-2, with D perhaps TRBD2 (5 bases). The germline gives CDR1 MNHEY, CDR2 SVGAGI. The CDR3 spans 13 residues. V was pared by 10 bases and J by 0 bases, with 9 bases between. The CDR3 region is CATAVANTGELFF. DNA of the CDR3: TGTGCCACAGCGGTCGCGAACACCGGGGAGCTGTTTTTT.

The chain has TRBV19 and TRBJ2-1, with 8 nucleotides matching TRBD1. Trimming at V came to 2 bases and at J to 3 bases, leaving 0 bases not matched to a gene. Germline CDR1 and CDR2: LNHDA and SQIVND (reference sequence). This CDR3 region has 14 residues. The DNA for the CDR3 is TGTGCCAGTAGTATAACAGGGGGCTACAATGAGCAGTTCTTC. This gives the protein CASSITGGYNEQFF.

This chain uses TRBV7-2 with TRBJ2-3; 8 nucleotides agree with TRBD2. The CDR3 length is 19 residues. Germline CDR1 reads SGHTA; CDR2 reads FQGNSA. The V and J ends lost 4 bases and 0 bases, in that order; junction bases with no gene match: 15. CDR3 DNA sequence: TGTGCCAGCAGCTCCCCGCGGGTAGCGGGGACGGGTAGCACAGATACGCAGTATTTT. This translates into CASSSPRVAGTGSTDTQYF.

The chain is built from TRBV7-9 and TRBJ2-2; no clear D. The CDR3 has 14 amino acids. Germline CDR1 reads SEHNR; CDR2 reads FQNEAQ (reference sequence). V lost 5 bases and J 2 bases, leaving 9 bases between the germline ends. The CDR3 bases are TGTGCCAGCAGCACCGACTCAAACACCGGGGAGCTGTTTTTT. The encoded protein is CASSTDSNTGELFF.

This clone was recorded only once. The V call is TRBV11-2, the J call TRBJ1-1, with 8 bases matching TRBD1. In germline, CDR1 is SGHAT, CDR2 FQNNGV. The CDR3 covers 15 residues. The trim removed 5 bases at V and 1 base at J, leaving 6 bases unmatched. The CDR3 DNA reads as TGTGCCAGCAGCCGAAAAGGGACAGGGAACACTGAAGCTTTCTTT. Translating gives CASSRKGTGNTEAFF.

CDR3 region: CAWHKGGGYTF. In DNA, the CDR3 is TGTGCCTGGCATAAGGGCGGGGGCTACACCTTC. V is TRBV30 and J is TRBJ1-2; D not certain. Germline CDR1 GTSNPN, CDR2 SVGIG (reference sequence). The CDR3 length is 11 residues. Trimming stripped 5 bases from V and 8 bases from J, with 12 bases between.

The count of this clone is one. This chain links TRBV6-1 with TRBJ2-7, with D possibly matching TRBD2 (6 bases). Germline CDR1 is MNHNS and CDR2 is SASEGT. Trimming took 10 bases from V and 7 from J, leaving 26 bases between them. This CDR3 has 15 amino acids. In DNA, the CDR3 is TGTGCCACCGGGCTAGGTGGTGTGAGGGCGGGGGAGCAGTACTTC. This sequence encodes CATGLGGVRAGEQYF.

The genes are TRBV6-5 and TRBJ2-5, with 7 bases lining up with TRBD1. Germline CDR1 MNHEY, CDR2 SVGAGI. Losses at the gene ends were 6 bases for V and 2 bases for J; bases not matched to a gene: 6. The CDR3 consists of 14 residues. In DNA form, the CDR3 reads TGTGCCAGCAGCAGCACAGGGGATCAAGAGACCCAGTACTTC. It encodes CASSSTGDQETQYF.

V and J are TRBV30 and TRBJ2-5; possibly TRBD2 for D (5 bases). Germline assignment: CDR1 GTSNPN and CDR2 SVGIG (reference sequence). The CDR3 totals 13 residues. V shed 0 bases and J shed 5 bases, with 10 bases lying between them. The CDR3 protein is CAWSVRGSETQYF. In DNA, the CDR3 is TGTGCCTGGAGTGTCAGAGGGTCGGAGACCCAGTACTTC.

This clone occurred a few times. This rearrangement joins TRBV4-2 to TRBJ2-2, with D uncertain. Trimming stripped 0 bases from V and 7 bases from J, with 15 bases between. CDR1 is LGHNA, CDR2 YNFKEQ, per germline. The CDR3 consists of 16 residues. The CDR3 DNA is TGTGCCAGCAGCCAAGATGTAACAGTTCCTGGCGGGGAGCTGTTTTTT. This gives the protein CASSQDVTVPGGELFF.

This clone has a count of ten or more. The rearrangement uses TRBV28 and TRBJ1-1; tentatively, D is TRBD1 (5 bases). There are 15 residues in the CDR3. V was pared by 2 bases and J by 4 bases, with 14 bases between. Germline loops: CDR1 MDHEN, CDR2 SYDVKM. CDR3 in DNA: TGTGCCAGCAGTTTAGCTGGCAGGGTAGGCACTGAAGCTTTCTTT. It codes for CASSLAGRVGTEAFF.

CDR3 protein: CASRDNSGIPYEQYF. CDR3 bases: TGTGCCAGCAGAGACAACTCCGGGATTCCCTACGAGCAGTACTTC. The chain is built from TRBV28 and TRBJ2-7, with D possibly matching TRBD2 (5 bases). The germline V and J ends were trimmed by 6 bases and 2 bases, with 17 bases remaining between them. The germline CDR1 and CDR2 sequences are MDHEN and SYDVKM. This CDR3 spans 15 amino acids.

The chain is built from TRBV7-2 and TRBJ2-2, with D possibly being TRBD2 (6 bases). CDR1 is SGHTA, CDR2 FQGNSA, per germline. The CDR3 runs to 14 residues. Between the trimmed V and J ends, which lost 5 bases and 1 base, there was a span of 8 bases. The CDR3 DNA sequence: TGTGCCAGCAGCCTCGGGGGGAACACCGGGGAGCTGTTTTTT. Translating it yields CASSLGGNTGELFF.

The chain employs TRBV27 and TRBJ1-1; TRBD1 aligns across 7 bases. The CDR3 has 14 residues. Germline assignment: CDR1 MNHEY and CDR2 SMNVEV (reference sequence). V dropped 4 bases and J dropped 6; count of bases not matched to a gene: 8. The CDR3 region is CASSSGAGGPEAFF. The CDR3 DNA sequence: TGTGCCAGCAGTTCGGGGGCAGGGGGTCCTGAAGCTTTCTTT.

This sequence joins TRBV9 and TRBJ2-2, with D perhaps matching TRBD2 (6 bases). This CDR3 region has 14 residues. V shed 3 bases and J shed 4 bases, with 10 bases lying between them. From germline, CDR1 is SGDLS and CDR2 YYNGEE. CDR3 sequence reads: CASSAIAATGELFF. CDR3 coding DNA: TGTGCCAGCAGCGCAATAGCGGCCACCGGGGAGCTGTTTTTT.

This clone came up once. The chain carries TRBV18 and TRBJ2-3, with a tentative D call TRBD1 (5 bases). Between the trimmed V and J ends, which lost 0 bases and 4 bases, there was a span of 11 bases. Germline assignment: CDR1 KGHSH and CDR2 LQKENI. The CDR3 has 15 residues. In DNA form, the CDR3 reads TGTGCCAGCTCACCACCAGGTTGGGGCGCAGATACGCAGTATTTT. This codes for CASSPPGWGADTQYF.

J is TRBJ2-5 and V is TRBV2, with 7 bases identical to TRBD1. Losses at the gene ends were 8 bases for V and 4 bases for J; bases not matched to a gene: 7. The germline V gene encodes CDR1 SNHLY and CDR2 FYNNEI. The CDR3 runs 13 residues. For the CDR3, the DNA is TGTGCCAGCCAACAGGGGCGGCTAGAGACCCAGTACTTC. Its translation: CASQQGRLETQYF.